A selection of T cell receptor beta chains follows, all from one sample in a study of T cell responses to AZD1222 COVID-19 vaccine. Using immunoSEQ multiplex PCR, the repertoire was profiled, and TCRdb retains in-frame clones only, with some absent. In the table there are about 190,000 clones, 90% to 95% of which are singletons. The specimen comprised peripheral blood, sampled on day 0 of AZD1222 vaccination. These receptors were taken from an adult in good health. CDR3s include the opening cysteine and the closing phenylalanine or tryptophan. Each record gives: clone size, V gene, D gene, J gene, CDR3 protein, CDR3 DNA. The D gene is left open where the match is weak. Not all rows give a size; the values are once, few, many and, for expanded clones, a class.

size: once
V: TRBV12-5
D: TRBD1
J: TRBJ1-2
CDR3: CASGLPGTDGYTF
DNA: TGTGCTAGTGGTTTGCCCGGGACAGACGGCTACACCTTC

size: NA
V: TRBV5-4
D: TRBD1
J: TRBJ1-2
CDR3: CASSLVRTGDYGYTF
DNA: TGTGCCAGCAGCTTGGTTAGGACAGGGGACTATGGCTACACCTTC

size: once
V: TRBV3-1/TRBV3-2
D: NA
J: TRBJ2-7
CDR3: CASSQESRGFAVF
DNA: TGTGCCAGCAGCCAAGAGTCCAGGGGCTTCGCGGTCTTC

size: NA
V: TRBV7-9
D: NA
J: TRBJ1-2
CDR3: CASSLQGPPNYGYTF
DNA: TGTGCCAGCAGCTTACAGGGGCCCCCTAACTATGGCTACACCTTC

size: NA
V: TRBV7-8
D: NA
J: TRBJ2-7
CDR3: CASSLRVLYEQYF
DNA: TGTGCCAGCAGCCTCCGAGTGCTCTACGAGCAGTACTTC

size: NA
V: TRBV6-2/TRBV6-3
D: TRBD2
J: TRBJ2-7
CDR3: CASSYKSGTTYEQYF
DNA: TGTGCCAGCAGTTATAAAAGCGGGACCACCTACGAGCAGTACTTC

size: NA
V: TRBV21-1
D: NA
J: TRBJ1-1
CDR3: CASTSRANTEAFF
DNA: TGTGCCAGCACCTCACGGGCGAACACTGAAGCTTTCTTT

size: NA
V: TRBV19
D: NA
J: TRBJ2-5
CDR3: CASSIREPETQYF
DNA: TGTGCCAGTAGTATACGGGAACCAGAGACCCAGTACTTC

size: NA
V: TRBV7-3
D: TRBD1
J: TRBJ1-2
CDR3: CASSPTPGTGVDGYTF
DNA: TGTGCCAGCAGCCCAACCCCGGGGACAGGGGTCGATGGCTACACCTTC

size: once
V: TRBV29-1
D: NA
J: TRBJ1-4
CDR3: CSVVTREKLFF
DNA: TGCAGCGTTGTAACCCGGGAAAAACTGTTTTTT

size: NA
V: TRBV3-1/TRBV3-2
D: TRBD1
J: TRBJ1-6
CDR3: CASSQQNRGQGGSPLHF
DNA: TGTGCCAGCAGCCAACAAAACCGGGGACAGGGGGGCTCACCCCTCCACTTT

size: NA
V: TRBV2
D: NA
J: TRBJ2-7
CDR3: CASRGYEQYF
DNA: TGTGCCAGCAGGGGCTACGAGCAGTACTTC

size: NA
V: TRBV19
D: TRBD2
J: TRBJ2-4
CDR3: CASSIDATSAKNIQYF
DNA: TGTGCCAGTAGTATAGACGCGACTAGCGCCAAAAACATTCAGTACTTC

size: NA
V: TRBV28
D: NA
J: TRBJ1-5
CDR3: CASRTPGEPNQPQHF
DNA: TGTGCCAGCAGGACCCCAGGGGAGCCAAATCAGCCCCAGCATTTT

size: NA
V: TRBV5-1
D: NA
J: TRBJ2-2
CDR3: CASSRGNTGELFF
DNA: TGCGCCAGCAGCCGGGGTAACACCGGGGAGCTGTTTTTT

size: once
V: TRBV4-2
D: TRBD1
J: TRBJ1-3
CDR3: CASSQGVKGQSSGNTIYF
DNA: TGTGCCAGCAGCCAAGGGGTAAAGGGACAGAGCTCTGGAAACACCATATATTTT

size: NA
V: TRBV4-3
D: NA
J: TRBJ1-3
CDR3: CASSQELRGNTIYF
DNA: TGCGCCAGCAGCCAAGAACTGAGAGGAAACACCATATATTTT

size: NA
V: TRBV29-1
D: NA
J: TRBJ1-2
CDR3: CSVGGTANYGYTF
DNA: TGCAGCGTTGGAGGGACGGCTAACTATGGCTACACCTTC

size: NA
V: TRBV6-2/TRBV6-3
D: NA
J: TRBJ1-1
CDR3: CASSYHDRLTEAFF
DNA: TGTGCCAGCAGTTACCACGATAGGCTCACTGAAGCTTTCTTT

size: NA
V: TRBV4-1
D: NA
J: TRBJ1-5
CDR3: CASSQGSGKPQHF
DNA: TGCGCCAGCAGCCAAGGGTCCGGTAAGCCCCAGCATTTT

size: NA
V: TRBV29-1
D: NA
J: TRBJ2-7
CDR3: CSVGARTAPYEQYF
DNA: TGCAGCGTTGGGGCTCGGACAGCCCCCTACGAGCAGTACTTC

size: NA
V: TRBV12-3/TRBV12-4
D: TRBD1
J: TRBJ1-1
CDR3: CASSLDRAEAFF
DNA: TGTGCCAGCAGCCTAGACAGGGCTGAAGCTTTCTTT

size: NA
V: TRBV28
D: NA
J: TRBJ2-2
CDR3: CASSRDNANTGELFF
DNA: TGTGCCAGCAGTAGGGACAACGCGAACACCGGGGAGCTGTTTTTT

size: NA
V: TRBV3-1/TRBV3-2
D: NA
J: TRBJ1-3
CDR3: CASSQDPDTIYF
DNA: TGTGCCAGCAGCCAAGACCCGGACACCATATATTTT

size: NA
V: TRBV4-2
D: NA
J: TRBJ2-1
CDR3: CASSRAGYGEQFF
DNA: TGTGCCAGCAGCCGGGCGGGCTACGGTGAGCAGTTCTTC

size: NA
V: TRBV9
D: NA
J: TRBJ2-2
CDR3: CASSVFRDGTGELFF
DNA: TGTGCCAGCAGCGTCTTCCGGGATGGCACCGGGGAGCTGTTTTTT

size: NA
V: TRBV29-1
D: NA
J: TRBJ1-2
CDR3: CSVEAAGAGNYGYTF
DNA: TGCAGCGTTGAAGCGGCCGGGGCAGGGAACTATGGCTACACCTTC

size: NA
V: TRBV19
D: TRBD1
J: TRBJ2-1
CDR3: CASSIKTGVSYNEQFF
DNA: TGTGCCAGTAGTATTAAAACAGGGGTCTCCTACAATGAGCAGTTCTTC

size: NA
V: TRBV6-1
D: TRBD2
J: TRBJ2-2
CDR3: CASSEKDRGGTGELFF
DNA: TGTGCCAGCAGTGAAAAGGACCGGGGGGGCACCGGGGAGCTGTTTTTT

size: NA
V: TRBV5-6
D: NA
J: TRBJ2-5
CDR3: CASSFRQAGETQYF
DNA: TGTGCCAGCAGCTTTCGACAGGCTGGGGAGACCCAGTACTTC

size: NA
V: TRBV15
D: TRBD1
J: TRBJ2-7
CDR3: CATSRGQGDREQYF
DNA: TGTGCCACCAGCAGAGGACAGGGGGATCGGGAGCAGTACTTC

size: NA
V: TRBV7-7
D: NA
J: TRBJ2-5
CDR3: CASSLGSPGETQYF
DNA: TGTGCTAGCAGCTTAGGGAGTCCTGGGGAGACCCAGTACTTC

size: few
V: TRBV19
D: TRBD1
J: TRBJ1-2
CDR3: CASSVGQGLGASGYTF
DNA: TGTGCCAGTAGTGTCGGACAGGGATTGGGGGCGAGTGGCTACACCTTC